The rows below give T cell receptor beta chains drawn from one sample of a study of cytomegalovirus exposure and HLA in healthy donors. Repertoires were generated with immunoSEQ multiplex PCR, while TCRdb's copy carries only in-frame clones and drops some. This sample carries 100,000 or so clones, roughly 85% of them seen once, and the ten largest clones take around 20%. The source material was PBMCs. Source of these receptors: a man younger than 30 in good health and CMV-seropositive. The CDR3 runs from the conserved cysteine through the conserved F or W. D genes are given only for firm matches.

D gene,J gene,CDR3 length,V gene,CDR3 protein,CDR3 DNA
.,TRBJ1-1,12,TRBV2,CATSEGNTEAFF,TGTGCCACCTCGGAGGGGAACACTGAAGCTTTCTTT
.,TRBJ1-1,14,TRBV18,CASSPPTPSAEAFF,TGTGCCAGCTCACCACCGACCCCCAGCGCTGAAGCTTTCTTT
TRBD1,TRBJ2-3,11,TRBV7-2,CARDRANTQYF,TGTGCCAGAGACAGGGCAAATACGCAGTATTTT
.,TRBJ1-5,13,TRBV19,CASSIESQQPQHF,TGTGCCAGTAGTATAGAGTCCCAGCAGCCCCAGCATTTT
TRBD1,TRBJ2-1,16,TRBV18,CASSPNRGRVDNEQFF,TGTGCCAGCTCACCGAACAGGGGGCGGGTGGACAATGAGCAGTTCTTC
.,TRBJ2-6,17,TRBV5-1,CASSLVPGLSGANVLTF,TGCGCCAGCAGCTTGGTTCCAGGCCTCTCTGGGGCCAACGTCCTGACTTTC
.,TRBJ2-7,13,TRBV5-1,CASSEDTSYEQYF,TGCGCCAGCAGCGAGGACACCTCCTACGAGCAGTACTTC
.,TRBJ1-1,15,TRBV28,CASSPAGAWNTEAFF,TGTGCCAGCAGCCCTGCTGGGGCTTGGAACACTGAAGCTTTCTTT
.,TRBJ2-2,17,TRBV30,CAWSVSREDPSTGELFF,TGTGCCTGGAGTGTCTCGCGGGAAGACCCGAGCACCGGGGAGCTGTTTTTT
TRBD2,TRBJ2-1,16,TRBV11-2,CASSLGPSGIYNEQFF,TGTGCCAGCAGCTTAGGCCCTAGCGGGATATACAATGAGCAGTTCTTC
TRBD2,TRBJ2-3,19,TRBV5-4,CASSGGLAGFVGRADTQYF,TGTGCCAGCAGCGGGGGACTAGCGGGATTTGTGGGGCGCGCAGATACGCAGTATTTT
TRBD2,TRBJ2-1,15,TRBV6-6,CASRRTSGRGDEQFF,TGTGCCAGCAGAAGGACTAGCGGGAGAGGGGATGAGCAGTTCTTC
TRBD1,TRBJ2-5,11,TRBV19,CATRTGETQYF,TGTGCCACCCGGACAGGAGAGACCCAGTACTTC
.,TRBJ2-1,13,TRBV5-1,CASSLAGGNEQFF,TGCGCCAGCAGCTTGGCCGGGGGCAATGAGCAGTTCTTC
.,TRBJ1-3,17,TRBV30,CAWSPLQGLSWGNTIYF,TGTGCCTGGAGTCCCCTCCAGGGACTCTCATGGGGAAACACCATATATTTT